A selection of T cell receptor beta chains follows, all from one sample in a study of spatial heterogeneity in lung cancer. From the 5' RACE reads, TCRdb called clonotypes with MiXCR, one entry per CDR3 protein. The sample consists of around 95,000 distinct CDR3 sequences, 4.4% of them appearing once. This specimen was lung tumor tissue, taken at surgery. The receptors were sampled from a male donor with early-stage non-small cell lung cancer. Both conserved end residues are part of each CDR3. Each record gives: V gene, clone size, J gene, D gene, CDR3 DNA, CDR3 protein. The D gene is left open where the match is weak. Where a row states a size, it is once, few, many or the class of an expanded clone; other rows omit it.

TRBV7-2	many	TRBJ2-7	.	TGTGCCAGCAGCTTAAGCCAGGAGACCGAGCAGTACTTC	CASSLSQETEQYF
TRBV12-3/TRBV12-4	many	TRBJ2-3	TRBD2	TGTGCCAGCAACCGAAAGTTCGGCGGGAGGGGCACAGATACGCAGTATTTT	CASNRKFGGRGTDTQYF
TRBV20-1	many	TRBJ1-3	.	TGCAGTGCTAGTAGGCCGGGGTTCTCTGGAAACACCATATATTTT	CSASRPGFSGNTIYF
TRBV12-3/TRBV12-4	many	TRBJ1-5	TRBD1	TGTGCCAGCACCAAGACAGGGGGCAATCAGCCCCAGCATTTT	CASTKTGGNQPQHF
TRBV29-1	many	TRBJ2-7	.	TGCAGCGTTGTGCAGGGGTCGTCCTACGAGCAGTACTTC	CSVVQGSSYEQYF
TRBV18	many	TRBJ2-1	.	TGTGCCAGCTCACCCCAGGTAGCGGTAAATGAGCAGTTCTTC	CASSPQVAVNEQFF
TRBV25-1	many	TRBJ2-1	.	TGTGCCAGCAGTGAAGGGGCTAGCGCCAGGGGGGGGTCCTACAATGAGCAGTTCTTC	CASSEGASARGGSYNEQFF
TRBV2	many	TRBJ1-3	.	TGTGCCAGCAGTGAAAGTACAGGCTCTGGAAACACCATATATTTT	CASSESTGSGNTIYF
TRBV20-1	many	TRBJ2-2	TRBD2	TGCAGTGCGGAGCGGGACGCGAACACCGGGGAGCTGTTTTTT	CSAERDANTGELFF
TRBV11-2	many	TRBJ1-1	.	TGTGCCAGCAGCCCACCCCCTCACAGAAAATTGAACACTGAAGCTTTCTTT	CASSPPPHRKLNTEAFF
TRBV10-2	many	TRBJ1-6	.	TGCGCCAGCAGGACCACCGGGACCCTTGGTGGACCCCTCCACTTT	CASRTTGTLGGPLHF
TRBV25-1	.	TRBJ1-2	.	TGTGCCAGCAGTTCGGGGACTATCTATGGCTACACCTTC	CASSSGTIYGYTF
TRBV6-6	few	TRBJ2-5	TRBD2	TGTGCCAGCAGTGGGACTAGCCGGGAGACCCAGTACTTC	CASSGTSRETQYF
TRBV15	.	TRBJ2-5	TRBD2	TGTGCCACCAGCGGGAAGACTAGCGAACAAGAGACCCAGTACTTC	CATSGKTSEQETQYF
TRBV5-1	many	TRBJ2-7	.	TGCGCCAGCAGCTCACAGGGAGGGGGACCTTACGAGCAGTACTTC	CASSSQGGGPYEQYF
TRBV4-1	few	TRBJ1-6	.	TGCGCCAGCAGACTTTCATTCCCGGGAGATAATTCACCCCTCCACTTT	CASRLSFPGDNSPLHF
TRBV6-2/TRBV6-3	few	TRBJ2-1	.	TGTGCCAGCAGTTGGGACGGAGCCTTTCGAAATGAGCAGTTCTTC	CASSWDGAFRNEQFF
TRBV12-3/TRBV12-4	many	TRBJ1-2	.	TGTGCCAGCAGCCAGGGACTGACATCTCATTCCGGCTACACCTTC	CASSQGLTSHSGYTF